This paragraph reports one T cell receptor beta chain. Its matching antigen is unknown. This entry belongs to a study of T cells in tumors after PD-1 blockade. Study context: Either cemiplimab 350 mg every 2 weeks or pembrolizumab 200 mg every 3 weeks was given. Blood samples averaged around 100,000 templates (range about 21,000-260,000) and more than 35,000 unique clonotypes. A subset received ongoing vismodegib 150 mg daily alongside anti-PD-1 therapy. Overall study findings and caveats: Blood contained about 44% of the tumor's TCR clonotypes.

V lost 2 bases and J 5 bases, leaving 10 bases between the germline ends. Germline values: CDR1 SGHTA, CDR2 FQGNSA. The CDR3 spans 15 residues. Produced via immunoSEQ multiplex PCR; TCRdb's table is partial and in-frame only. The data show some 47,000 clones, with more than 75% seen just once and 16% held by the top ten. J is TRBJ1-6 and V is TRBV7-2, with D perhaps matching TRBD1 (5 bases). The TCR originated in a human donor with basal cell carcinoma. The material sequenced was PBMCs, taken before anti-PD-1 treatment. CDR3 amino acids: CASSLRGYDNSPLHF. The CDR3 DNA follows: TGTGCCAGCAGCTTAAGGGGTTACGATAATTCACCCCTCCACTTT.